These 22 T cell receptor beta chains came from one sample sequenced in a study of tumor and adjacent non-tumor tissue in lung cancer. TCRbeta libraries were built with three rounds of nested PCR, modified from ARM-PCR. From the multiplex PCR reads, TCRdb called clonotypes with MiXCR, one entry per CDR3 protein. This sample carries more than 75,000 distinct CDR3 sequences, 75% to 90% of them seen once, and the ten largest clones take 13%. This sample's RNA came from whole unsorted tissue. The sequencing input was lung tumor tissue. Receptors were obtained from a woman aged 45-65 years with non-small cell lung cancer.

With regard to this clonotype: One junction end does not reproduce the germline sequence, and a read error may be involved. The chain carries TRBV12-3 or TRBV12-4 and TRBJ2-3, with D possibly TRBD2 on 6 matching bases. The CDR3 runs 15 residues. Written as DNA, the CDR3 is TGTGTCAGCAGCTCAGTAGCGGAGAGCACAAATACGCAGTATTTT. This codes for CVSSSVAESTNTQYF.

The count of this clonotype is one. This chain uses TRBV4-2 with TRBJ2-1; 7 bases align to TRBD2. The CDR3 covers 15 residues. The germline CDR1 and CDR2 sequences are LGHNA and YNFKEQ. Here the CDR3 reads CDRSQRTSGGAEQFF. DNA for the CDR3: TGTGACAGGAGCCAACGGACTAGTGGGGGTGCTGAGCAGTTCTTC.

A few counts support this clonotype. Given a much more abundant clone one base away, this may be a read error. The rearrangement links TRBV24-1 to TRBJ1-1, with TRBD1 matching over 7 bases. Losses at the gene ends were 5 bases for V and 0 bases for J; bases not matched to a gene: 2. The CDR3 is 14 amino acids. Germline assignment: CDR1 KGHDR and CDR2 SFDVKD. Here the CDR3 DNA reads TGTGCCACCAGTGCTGGGACAGTGAACACTGAAGCTTTCTTT. This gives the protein CATSAGTVNTEAFF.

This clonotype was recorded only once. Since the CDR3 does not end with the conserved phenylalanine or tryptophan, this likely comes from a read error. The chain carries TRBV11-1 and TRBJ2-7; no definite D call. The CDR3 has 13 amino acids. Looked up from germline, CDR1 is SGHAT and CDR2 is FQDESV (reference sequence). CDR3 nucleotides: TGTACCAACAGCCTAGGTGGGAACTACGAGCAGTACTTA. Translated: CTNSLGGNYEQYL.

This clonotype was picked up a small number of times. A much larger clone lies a single base off, so this may be a read error. The V and J genes are TRBV6-1 and TRBJ1-6; no firm D call. The CDR3 is 15 residues long. Germline V lookup: CDR1 MNHNS, CDR2 SASEGT. The V and J ends lost 2 bases and 11 bases respectively, with 16 bases between them. Written as DNA, the CDR3 is TGTGCCAGCAGTGAATATCCCAACAGTAGGACACCCCTCCACTTT. Amino acids: CASSEYPNSRTPLHF.

The V and J genes are TRBV29-1 and TRBJ2-5; maybe TRBD2 (6 bases). This CDR3 has 14 residues. Trimming shortened V by 3 bases and J by 2 bases, and 13 bases separated the two germline ends. The V gene's germline CDR1 is SQVTM and CDR2 ANQGSEA. The CDR3 coding sequence is TGCAGCGTTGACTTATCGGGAGATCAAGAGACCCAGTACTTC. Protein product: CSVDLSGDQETQYF.

Of note for this clonotype: The CDR3 carries no conserved terminal phenylalanine or tryptophan, so it likely arises from a read error. The V gene is TRBV20-1, the J gene TRBJ2-7; 7 nucleotides match TRBD2. Germline assignment: CDR1 DFQATT and CDR2 SNEGSKA (reference sequence). CDR3 size: 15 residues. The CDR3 bases are TGCAGTACTAGATATACCGGCGGGGGCTCCTACGAGCAGTACCTC. Translated, it gives CSTRYTGGGSYEQYL.

This chain uses TRBV12-3 or TRBV12-4 with TRBJ2-5; D remains unclear. The CDR3 loop spans 12 amino acids. Trimming took 7 bases from V and 5 from J, leaving 11 bases between them. CDR3 residues: CASIPKEETQYF. DNA for the CDR3: TGTGCCAGCATTCCAAAGGAGGAGACCCAGTACTTC.

On this clonotype: Because the CDR3 is missing its conserved closing phenylalanine or tryptophan, this is likely a read error. The chain's CDR3 is CSAIISQETQYL. The CDR3 bases are TGCAGTGCTATTATCTCCCAAGAGACCCAGTACCTC. The genes are TRBV20-1 and TRBJ2-5; D call uncertain. The V gene lost 4 bases and the J gene lost 1 base, with 7 bases spanning the gap. This CDR3 region has 12 residues. Germline lookup yields CDR1 DFQATT and CDR2 SNEGSKA (reference sequence).

A remark on this clonotype: One junction end does not reproduce the germline sequence, and a read error may be involved. V and J are TRBV4-3 and TRBJ2-1, with TRBD2 as a possible D gene (5 bases). There are 13 residues in the CDR3. The V gene's germline CDR1 is LGHNA and CDR2 YSLEER. CDR3 residues: CASSRIQRTEKFF. CDR3 in DNA: TGCGCCAGCAGCCGGATCCAGAGGACTGAGAAGTTCTTC.

Remarks on this clonotype: The junction departs from the called germline gene at one end, perhaps through a read error. This chain uses TRBV4-1 with TRBJ2-5; D unresolved. The CDR3 runs to 12 residues. Germline assignment: CDR1 MGHRA and CDR2 YSYEKL. The CDR3 here is CAGSQDRKTQYF. CDR3 nucleotide sequence: TGCGCCGGCAGCCAAGATAGGAAGACCCAGTACTTC.

This clonotype is medium-sized (0.01 to 0.1%) in the sample. The V call is TRBV4-2, the J call TRBJ2-7, with 7 bases fitting TRBD2. CDR1 is LGHNA and CDR2 is YNFKEQ in the germline V gene. This CDR3 is built from 18 residues. After removal of 0 bases from V and 4 bases from J, the junction contained 15 bases not matched to a gene. The CDR3 DNA follows: TGTGCCAGCAGCCAAGATCTGCTCAGCGGGATCTCTGGGTACGAGCAGTACTTC. Translated: CASSQDLLSGISGYEQYF.

Concerning this clonotype itself: An end of the junction does not agree with germline; a read error may underlie this. This sequence joins TRBV4-1 and TRBJ2-3; TRBD2 is a possible D gene (5 bases). CDR1 is MGHRA, CDR2 YSYEKL, per germline. The CDR3 runs to 14 residues. The CDR3 bases are TGCCCCAGCAGCCAACCTCTAGCTACAGATACGCAGTATTTT. It codes for CPSSQPLATDTQYF.

Of note for this clonotype: The conserved closing phenylalanine or tryptophan is absent in this CDR3, likely reflecting a read error. The chain employs TRBV12-3 or TRBV12-4 and TRBJ1-1; D possibly corresponds to TRBD1 (5 bases). The ends were cut back, 8 bases at V and 7 bases at J, with 11 bases in the middle. The CDR3 runs 11 residues. The CDR3 nucleotides are TGTGCCAGCGTGGAGGACAATGAAGCTTTCTCT. Translation: CASVEDNEAFS.

This clonotype has a count of ten or more. The chain recombines TRBV5-1 with TRBJ1-1; tentatively, D is TRBD1 (5 bases). V shed 4 bases and J shed 1 base, with 11 bases lying between them. Germline loops: CDR1 SGHRS, CDR2 YFSETQ. The CDR3 runs 14 residues. The CDR3 coding sequence is TGCGCCAGCAGCGAGGGACTAAGGAACACTGAAGCTTTCTTT. This sequence encodes CASSEGLRNTEAFF.

Points on this clonotype: A read error may account for a junction end that differs from germline. The V gene is TRBV11-2, the J gene TRBJ2-3; TRBD1 agrees at 9 bases. CDR1 is SGHAT and CDR2 is FQNNGV in the germline V gene. This CDR3 region has 16 residues. Written as DNA, the CDR3 is TGTGCCCGCAGCCAACAGGGGGCTATGAGGACAAATACGCAGTATTTT. Translation: CARSQQGAMRTNTQYF. The full variable domain, rest sourced from reference TRBV11-2 and TRBJ2-3, is EAGVAQSPRYKIIEKRQSVAFWCNPISGHATLYWYQQILGQGPKLLIQFQNNGVVDDSQLPKDRFSAERLKGVDSTLKIQPAKLEDSAVYLCARSQQGAMRTNTQYFGPGTRLTVL.

Remarks on this clonotype: One end of the junction does not line up with germline, which may come from a read error. J is TRBJ2-7 and V is TRBV20-1; 10 nucleotides agree with TRBD2. Germline V gene data show CDR1 as DFQATT and CDR2 as SNEGSKA (reference sequence). CDR3 length equals 14 residues. This CDR3 reads CSAELAGRVYEHYF. CDR3 coding DNA: TGCAGTGCGGAACTAGCGGGAAGAGTCTACGAGCACTACTTC.

The rearrangement joins TRBV6-1 to TRBJ2-1, with 8 bases aligning to TRBD1. Trimming took 6 bases from V and 6 from J; bases not matched to a gene: 13. This CDR3 contains 16 residues. Germline CDR1 and CDR2: MNHNS and SASEGT. The CDR3 protein is CASSPSGGGEINEQFF. In DNA form, the CDR3 reads TGTGCCAGCAGCCCTTCAGGGGGCGGAGAGATCAATGAGCAGTTCTTC.

By frequency in the sample, this clonotype is medium-sized. The chain joins TRBV29-1 to TRBJ2-5; D is perhaps TRBD1 or TRBD2 (5 bases each). The CDR3 sequence is 14 residues long. Germline lookup yields CDR1 SQVTM and CDR2 ANQGSEA. V dropped 8 bases and J dropped 2 bases, with 18 bases sitting between them. CDR3 protein: CSTRGLLTQETQYF. The CDR3 nucleotides are TGCAGCACTCGGGGCCTCCTGACTCAAGAGACCCAGTACTTC.

In the case of this clonotype: One junction end disagrees with the germline gene, perhaps due to a read error. The rearrangement uses TRBV11-2 and TRBJ2-2; TRBD1 is a possible D gene (6 bases). The germline V gene has CDR1 SGHAT and CDR2 FQNNGV. The length of the CDR3 is 14 residues. DNA for the CDR3: TGTGCCAACAGCAAATACTGGGACACCGGGGAACTGTTTTTT. It translates to CANSKYWDTGELFF.

Points on this clonotype: The conserved closing phenylalanine or tryptophan is absent in this CDR3, likely reflecting a read error. This chain links TRBV11-2 with TRBJ2-7; 10 nucleotides align to TRBD2. V lost 8 bases and J lost 5; bases outside the gene matches: 15. CDR1 SGHAT and CDR2 FQNNGV come from the germline V gene. The CDR3 is 16 residues long. CDR3 region: CASGLKGLAVSDEQYS. The CDR3 nucleotides are TGTGCCAGCGGGCTAAAAGGACTAGCGGTCTCGGACGAGCAGTACTCC.

This clonotype was detected only a few times. A read error may account for a junction end that differs from germline. The J gene is TRBJ1-2, the V gene TRBV10-3; 10 nucleotides align to TRBD1. The germline gives CDR1 ENHRY, CDR2 SYGVKD. This CDR3 has 13 amino acids. In nucleotides, the CDR3 is TGTACCATCACCGAGGGACAGGGGTATGGTTACACCTTC. It translates to CTITEGQGYGYTF.